This TCR beta chain was retrieved from a study of blood T cells in healthy people across ages. Regarding the study as a whole: Diversity estimated from one million T cells was considered an underestimate. A roughly linear age-dependent decrease characterized TCR beta diversity per million T cells.

A J-beta primer mix and a sample-barcoded 5' primer were used in a second PCR of roughly 6 to 12 cycles. A minimum of 2.5 million CDR3-containing paired-end reads was obtained for each sample. Using its own MiXCR run on the 5' RACE reads, TCRdb lists one record per CDR3 protein. This table holds 1,100,000 or so distinct CDR3 sequences, 35% to 50% found once. Germline V gives CDR1 SQVTM, CDR2 ANQGSEA. Trimming took 0 bases from V and 7 from J, leaving 3 bases between them. The CDR3 extends over 11 amino acids. No fewer than 7 million PBMCs went into each sample. With respect to this clonotype: The antigen is not known.

V and J are TRBV29-1 and TRBJ1-4, with D hard to call. This clonotype originated in an older woman in good health. Material for sequencing was blood. The CDR3 reads CSVEDSEKLFF. For the CDR3, the DNA is TGCAGCGTTGAAGATAGTGAAAAACTGTTTTTT. Looking up the rest from reference TRBV29-1 and TRBJ1-4 gives the full variable domain: SAVISQKPSRDICQRGTSLTIQCQVDSQVTMMFWYRQQPGQSLTLIATANQGSEATYESGFVIDKFPISRPNLTFSTLTVSNMSPEDSSIYLCSVEDSEKLFFGSGTQLSVL.